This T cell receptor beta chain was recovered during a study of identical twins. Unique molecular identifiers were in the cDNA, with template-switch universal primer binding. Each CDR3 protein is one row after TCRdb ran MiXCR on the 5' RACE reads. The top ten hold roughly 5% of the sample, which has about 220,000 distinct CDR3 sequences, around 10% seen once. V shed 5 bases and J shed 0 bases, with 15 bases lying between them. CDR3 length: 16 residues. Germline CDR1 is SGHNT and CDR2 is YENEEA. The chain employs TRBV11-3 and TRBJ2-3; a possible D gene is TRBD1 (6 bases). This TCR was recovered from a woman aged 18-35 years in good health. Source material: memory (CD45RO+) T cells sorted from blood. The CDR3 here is CASSQEWTVSTDTQYF. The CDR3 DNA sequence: TGTGCCAGCAGCCAGGAGTGGACAGTTAGCACAGATACGCAGTATTTT.